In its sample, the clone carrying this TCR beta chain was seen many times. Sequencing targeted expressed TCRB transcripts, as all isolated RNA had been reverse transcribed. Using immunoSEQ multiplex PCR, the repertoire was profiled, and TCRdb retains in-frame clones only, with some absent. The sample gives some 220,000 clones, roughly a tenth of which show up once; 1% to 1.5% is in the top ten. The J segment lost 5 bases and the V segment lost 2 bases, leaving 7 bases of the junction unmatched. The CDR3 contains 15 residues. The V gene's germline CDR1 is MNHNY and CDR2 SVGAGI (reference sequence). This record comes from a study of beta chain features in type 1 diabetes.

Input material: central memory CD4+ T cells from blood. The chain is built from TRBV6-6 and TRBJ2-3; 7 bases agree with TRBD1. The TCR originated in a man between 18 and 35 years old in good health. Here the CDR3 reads CASSYAVTGEDTQYF. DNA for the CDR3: TGTGCCAGCAGTTACGCCGTAACAGGGGAAGATACGCAGTATTTT.